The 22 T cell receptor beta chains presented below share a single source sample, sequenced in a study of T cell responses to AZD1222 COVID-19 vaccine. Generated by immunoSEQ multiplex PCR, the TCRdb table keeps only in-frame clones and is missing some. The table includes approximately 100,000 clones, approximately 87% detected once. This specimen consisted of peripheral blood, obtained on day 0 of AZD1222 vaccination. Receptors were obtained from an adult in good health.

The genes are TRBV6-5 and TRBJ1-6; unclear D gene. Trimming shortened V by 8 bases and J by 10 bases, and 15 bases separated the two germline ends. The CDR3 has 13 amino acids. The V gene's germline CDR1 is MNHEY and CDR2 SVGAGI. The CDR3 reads CASGFDEGSPLHF. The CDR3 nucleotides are TGTGCCAGCGGATTCGATGAGGGCTCACCCCTCCACTTT.

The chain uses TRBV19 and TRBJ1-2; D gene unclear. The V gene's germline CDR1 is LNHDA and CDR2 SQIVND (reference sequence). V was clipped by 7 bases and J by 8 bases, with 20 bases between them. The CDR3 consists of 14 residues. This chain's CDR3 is CASTDSAGSLGYTF. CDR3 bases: TGTGCCAGTACCGATAGCGCCGGGAGCCTAGGCTACACCTTC.

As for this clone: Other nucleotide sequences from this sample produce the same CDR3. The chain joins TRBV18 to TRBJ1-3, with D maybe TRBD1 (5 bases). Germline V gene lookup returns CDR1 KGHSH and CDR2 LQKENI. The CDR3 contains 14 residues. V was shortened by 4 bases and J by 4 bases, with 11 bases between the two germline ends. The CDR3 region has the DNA TGTGCCAGCTCACGAACTGACAGCGGAAACACCATATATTTT. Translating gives CASSRTDSGNTIYF.

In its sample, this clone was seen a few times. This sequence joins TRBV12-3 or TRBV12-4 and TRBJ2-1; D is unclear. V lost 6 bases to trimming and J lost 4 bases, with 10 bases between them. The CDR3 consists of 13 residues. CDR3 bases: TGTGCCAGCAGAAAAAACACGTACAATGAGCAGTTCTTC. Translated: CASRKNTYNEQFF.

In nucleotides, the CDR3 is TGTGCCAGCAGTCAATCACGGGACTCTGGAAACACCATATATTTT. Its translation is CASSQSRDSGNTIYF. This chain links TRBV6-5 with TRBJ1-3; no clear D gene. CDR3 length: 15 amino acids. Trimming cost V 5 bases and J 0 bases, with 11 bases left between them. In germline, CDR1 is MNHEY, CDR2 SVGAGI.

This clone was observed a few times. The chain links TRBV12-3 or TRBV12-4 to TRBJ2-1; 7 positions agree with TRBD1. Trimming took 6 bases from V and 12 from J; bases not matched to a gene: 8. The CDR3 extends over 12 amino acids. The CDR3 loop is CASSRSRQGQFF. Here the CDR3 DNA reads TGTGCCAGCAGCCGGTCGCGACAGGGGCAGTTCTTC.

The CDR3 DNA reads as TGTGCCAGTAGTAGTTTAGGGCCTTACCAGCCCCAGCATTTT. It is translated as CASSSLGPYQPQHF. The chain recombines TRBV19 with TRBJ1-5; D unresolved. The germline V gene encodes CDR1 LNHDA and CDR2 SQIVND (reference sequence). CDR3 length: 14 residues. Trimming removed 4 bases from V and 7 bases from J, with 14 bases in between.

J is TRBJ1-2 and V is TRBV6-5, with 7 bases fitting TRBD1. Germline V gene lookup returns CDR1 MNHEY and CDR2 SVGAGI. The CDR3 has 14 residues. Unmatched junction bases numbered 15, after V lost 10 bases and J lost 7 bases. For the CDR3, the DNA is TGTGCCACGGCGGGGAAGAAGGGGGCGAGTGGCTACACCTTC. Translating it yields CATAGKKGASGYTF.

The CDR3 DNA reads as TGTGCCAGCAGTTTAGCCCAGGGGGTAGCTTTCTTT. Translated, it gives CASSLAQGVAFF. The chain joins TRBV28 to TRBJ1-1, with 7 bases that match TRBD1. The CDR3 has 12 residues. The V segment lost 2 bases and the J segment 10 bases; nucleotides outside the gene matches: 4. Germline V gene lookup returns CDR1 MDHEN and CDR2 SYDVKM.

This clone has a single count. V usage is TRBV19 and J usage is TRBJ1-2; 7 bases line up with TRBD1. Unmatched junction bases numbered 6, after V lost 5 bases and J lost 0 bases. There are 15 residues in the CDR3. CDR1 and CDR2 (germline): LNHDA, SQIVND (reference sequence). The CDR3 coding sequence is TGTGCCAGTAGTCCTCGACAGGGCACTAACTATGGCTACACCTTC. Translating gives CASSPRQGTNYGYTF. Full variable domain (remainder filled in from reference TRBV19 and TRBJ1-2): DGGITQSPKYLFRKEGQNVTLSCEQNLNHDAMYWYRQDPGQGLRLIYYSQIVNDFQKGDIAEGYSVSREKKESFPLTVTSAQKNPTAFYLCASSPRQGTNYGYTFGSGTRLTVV.

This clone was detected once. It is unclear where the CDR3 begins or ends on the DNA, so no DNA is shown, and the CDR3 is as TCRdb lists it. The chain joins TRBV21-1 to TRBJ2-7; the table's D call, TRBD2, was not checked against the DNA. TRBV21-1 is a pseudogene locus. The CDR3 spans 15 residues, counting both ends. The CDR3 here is CATLRGDYDCYEQYF.

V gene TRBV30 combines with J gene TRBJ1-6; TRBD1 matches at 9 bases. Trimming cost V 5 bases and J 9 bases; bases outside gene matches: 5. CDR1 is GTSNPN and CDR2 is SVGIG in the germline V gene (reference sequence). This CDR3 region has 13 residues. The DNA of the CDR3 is TGTGCCTGGGACGGGACAGGGTTTTCACCCCTCCACTTT. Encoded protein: CAWDGTGFSPLHF. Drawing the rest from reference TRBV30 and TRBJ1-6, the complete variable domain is SQTIHQWPATLVQPVGSPLSLECTVEGTSNPNLYWYRQAAGRGLQLLFYSVGIGQISSEVPQNLSASRPQDRQFILSSKKLLLSDSGFYLCAWDGTGFSPLHFGNGTRLTVT.

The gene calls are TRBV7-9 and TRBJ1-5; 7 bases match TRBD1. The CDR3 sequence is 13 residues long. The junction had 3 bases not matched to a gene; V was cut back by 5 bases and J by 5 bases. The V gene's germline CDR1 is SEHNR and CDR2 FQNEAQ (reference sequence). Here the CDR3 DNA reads TGTGCCAGCAGCCGACAGGGTGATCAGCCCCAGCATTTT. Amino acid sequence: CASSRQGDQPQHF.

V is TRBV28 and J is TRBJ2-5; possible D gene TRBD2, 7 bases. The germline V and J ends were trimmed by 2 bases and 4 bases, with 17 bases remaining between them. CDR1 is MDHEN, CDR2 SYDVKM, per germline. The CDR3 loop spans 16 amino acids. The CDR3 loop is CASSLAGRGRTETQYF. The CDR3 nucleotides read TGTGCCAGCAGTTTAGCGGGGCGGGGGCGAACAGAGACCCAGTACTTC.

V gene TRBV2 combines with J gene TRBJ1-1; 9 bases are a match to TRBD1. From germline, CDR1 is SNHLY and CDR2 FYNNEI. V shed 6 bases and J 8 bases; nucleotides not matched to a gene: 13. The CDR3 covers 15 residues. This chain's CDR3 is CASRGDRVPKGEAFF. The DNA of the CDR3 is TGTGCCAGCAGAGGGGACAGGGTCCCCAAGGGGGAAGCTTTCTTT.

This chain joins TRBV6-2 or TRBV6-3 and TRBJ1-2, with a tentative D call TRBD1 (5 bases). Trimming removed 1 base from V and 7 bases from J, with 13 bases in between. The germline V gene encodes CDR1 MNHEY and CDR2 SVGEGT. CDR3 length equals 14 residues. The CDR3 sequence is CASSYFPGGSGYTF. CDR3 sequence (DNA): TGTGCCAGCAGTTACTTCCCCGGGGGTAGTGGCTACACCTTC.

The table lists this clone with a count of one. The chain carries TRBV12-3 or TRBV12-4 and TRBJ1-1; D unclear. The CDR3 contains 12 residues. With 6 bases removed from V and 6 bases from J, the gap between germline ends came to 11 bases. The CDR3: CASSPRGSEAFF. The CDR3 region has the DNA TGTGCCAGCAGCCCTCGTGGGTCTGAAGCTTTCTTT.

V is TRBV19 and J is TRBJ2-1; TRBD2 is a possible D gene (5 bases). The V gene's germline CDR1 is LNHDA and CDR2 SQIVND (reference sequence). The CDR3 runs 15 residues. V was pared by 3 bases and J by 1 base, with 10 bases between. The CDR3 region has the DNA TGTGCCAGTAGTATCCGCAGCGGTTCCTACAATGAGCAGTTCTTC. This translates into CASSIRSGSYNEQFF.

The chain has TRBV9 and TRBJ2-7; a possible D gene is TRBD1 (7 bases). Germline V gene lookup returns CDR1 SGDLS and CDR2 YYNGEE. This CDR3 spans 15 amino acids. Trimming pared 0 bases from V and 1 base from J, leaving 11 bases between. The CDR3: CASSVAGGPSYEQYF. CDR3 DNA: TGTGCCAGCAGCGTAGCAGGGGGGCCTTCCTACGAGCAGTACTTC.

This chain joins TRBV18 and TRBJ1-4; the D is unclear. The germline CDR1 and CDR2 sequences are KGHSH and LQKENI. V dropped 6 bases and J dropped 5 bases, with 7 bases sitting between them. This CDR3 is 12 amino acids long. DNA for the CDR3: TGTGCCAGCTCGAAGGAAAATGAAAAACTGTTTTTT. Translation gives CASSKENEKLFF.

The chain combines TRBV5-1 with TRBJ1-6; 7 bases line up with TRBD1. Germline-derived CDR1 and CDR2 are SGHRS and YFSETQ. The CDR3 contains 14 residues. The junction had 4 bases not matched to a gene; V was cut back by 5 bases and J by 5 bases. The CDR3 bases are TGCGCCAGCAGGGGGACAGCACATAATTCACCCCTCCACTTT. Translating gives CASRGTAHNSPLHF.

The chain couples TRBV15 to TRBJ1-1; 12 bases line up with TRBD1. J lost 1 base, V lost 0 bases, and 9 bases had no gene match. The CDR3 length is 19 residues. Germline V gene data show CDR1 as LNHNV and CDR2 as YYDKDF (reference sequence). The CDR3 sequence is CATSRDSRGTGGKNTEAFF. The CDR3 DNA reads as TGTGCCACCAGCAGAGATTCCCGGGGGACAGGGGGCAAGAACACTGAAGCTTTCTTT.